This entry features one T cell receptor beta chain sequence. The antigen remains undetermined. These data are taken from a study of T cell responses to AZD1222 COVID-19 vaccine. General study results and limits: Dominant CD4 TCR responses targeted spike regions 160-218 and 743-854. It should be noted that donors were predominantly white British and more often female, and clonal diversity was possibly underestimated.

Produced via immunoSEQ multiplex PCR; TCRdb's table is partial and in-frame only. The data hold about 93,000 clones, with around nine tenths observed a single time. The CDR3 covers 17 residues. The V segment lost 1 base and the J segment 2 bases; nucleotides outside the gene matches: 5. CDR1 MGHRA and CDR2 YSYEKL come from the germline V gene. This rearrangement joins TRBV4-1 to TRBJ2-2, with 9 bases identical to TRBD2. This TCR came from an adult in good health. The sample here was peripheral blood, taken on day 0 of AZD1222 vaccination. The CDR3 protein is CASSQGSGRTNTGELFF. CDR3 nucleotide sequence: TGCGCCAGCAGCCAAGGGAGCGGGAGGACCAACACCGGGGAGCTGTTTTTT.